These T cell receptor beta chains were read from a single sample in a study of T cell responses to AZD1222 COVID-19 vaccine. Using immunoSEQ multiplex PCR, the repertoire was profiled, and TCRdb retains in-frame clones only, with some absent. The table shows 100,000 to 150,000 clones, with approximately 89% occurring only once. The material was peripheral blood, obtained on day 0 of AZD1222 vaccination. The receptor source for this set is an adult in good health. Each CDR3 is given with its conserved first and last residue. A D gene is named only where the DNA matches it firmly. A clone size is listed for some rows: how often the clone was seen (once, few, many), or a class if it is expanded.

TRBD1,14,TRBJ1-6,-,TRBV2,TGTGCCAGCAGTGACCGGACAGGGGAATCACCCCTCCACTTT,CASSDRTGESPLHF
TRBD1,14,TRBJ1-4,-,TRBV5-6,TGTGCCAGCAGCCCGACAGGGAGTAATGAAAAACTGTTTTTT,CASSPTGSNEKLFF
-,13,TRBJ1-1,-,TRBV18,TGTGCCAGCTCACAGGGTTTGGACACTGAAGCTTTCTTT,CASSQGLDTEAFF
TRBD1,15,TRBJ2-7,-,TRBV6-4,TGTGCCAGCAGTGCCCCTGACAGGGAACCCTACGAGCAGTACTTC,CASSAPDREPYEQYF
TRBD1,15,TRBJ1-1,-,TRBV28,TGTGCCAGCACCAACCATGGGACAGGCGGAACTGAAGCTTTCTTT,CASTNHGTGGTEAFF
-,16,TRBJ2-1,-,TRBV27,TGTGCCAGCAGTTTTGACAGGGAGGTCACCTACAATGAGCAGTTCTTC,CASSFDREVTYNEQFF
-,15,TRBJ2-7,-,TRBV24-1,TGTGCCACCAGTGATTCCCAGGGTTGGGCCCACGAGCAGTACTTC,CATSDSQGWAHEQYF
TRBD1,18,TRBJ1-5,-,TRBV30,TGTGCCTGGAGTGTAGGGAGACAGGGGGGTTTCGGGAATCAGCCCCAGCATTTT,CAWSVGRQGGFGNQPQHF
TRBD2,15,TRBJ2-1,once,TRBV5-1,TGCGCCAGCAGCCCAGCGGGGGGGCAAGGCTATGAGCAGTTCTTC,CASSPAGGQGYEQFF
TRBD1,14,TRBJ1-2,-,TRBV3-1/TRBV3-2,TGTGCCAGCAGCCAGGAGGACAGGAACTATGGCTACACCTTC,CASSQEDRNYGYTF
TRBD1,13,TRBJ1-2,once,TRBV28,TGTGCCAGCAGTTCCCCAGGGGGTTGGGGCTACACCTTC,CASSSPGGWGYTF
TRBD2,15,TRBJ2-1,-,TRBV3-1/TRBV3-2,TGTGCCAGCAGCGGCGGACTAGCGGGGGTCGGGGAGCAGTTCTTC,CASSGGLAGVGEQFF
TRBD1,14,TRBJ1-5,few,TRBV19,TGTGCCAGTAGCGACAGGGTTCCCGGTCAGCCCCAGCATTTT,CASSDRVPGQPQHF
-,14,TRBJ1-5,few,TRBV10-3,TGTGCCATCAGTGAGCTAGGGACTTATCAGCCCCAGCATTTT,CAISELGTYQPQHF
TRBD2,14,TRBJ2-7,-,TRBV7-2,TGTGCCAGCAGCCCCGAGCGGGAGTCTGAAGAGCAGTACTTC,CASSPERESEEQYF
-,12,TRBJ1-1,-,TRBV6-5,TGTGCCAGCAGCCACGGGGGCAGTGAAGCTTTCTTT,CASSHGGSEAFF
-,14,TRBJ1-2,-,TRBV5-1,TGCGCCAGCAGCTTGGGAGGGACTCTAGATGGCTACACCTTC,CASSLGGTLDGYTF
-,13,TRBJ1-1,-,TRBV3-1/TRBV3-2,TGTGCCAGCACCCCTAAGATGAACACTGAAGCTTTCTTT,CASTPKMNTEAFF
-,15,TRBJ2-7,-,TRBV5-1,TGCGCCAGCAGCTTGGACGGGGGAAGAACTATTGAGCAGTACTTC,CASSLDGGRTIEQYF
TRBD1,16,TRBJ1-2,few,TRBV7-8,TGTGCCAGCAGCTTAGGGCGGAGGGGGCGTCATTTTGGCTACACCTTC,CASSLGRRGRHFGYTF
-,16,TRBJ1-3,-,TRBV2,TGTGCCAGCAGTCCCATACAGGGATCGTCTGGAAACACCATATATTTT,CASSPIQGSSGNTIYF
TRBD1,16,TRBJ2-1,-,TRBV25-1,TGTGCCAGCAGTGAAACAGGGGGCGTATATTACAATGAGCAGTTCTTC,CASSETGGVYYNEQFF
TRBD1,16,TRBJ1-5,-,TRBV5-1,TGCGCCAGCAGCTTGGGCGGGACAGGGGACGGGCAGCCCCAGCATTTT,CASSLGGTGDGQPQHF
-,13,TRBJ1-2,-,TRBV12-3/TRBV12-4,TGTGCCAGCACCCTCGGGGTGACCTATGGCTACACCTTC,CASTLGVTYGYTF
-,15,TRBJ1-1,-,TRBV9,TGTGCCAGCAGCGCCGACGGGACGGTGAACACTGAAGCTTTCTTT,CASSADGTVNTEAFF
-,13,TRBJ2-7,once,TRBV5-6,TGTGCCAGCAGCGTCGCGGGCCCCTACGAGCAGTACTTC,CASSVAGPYEQYF
-,13,TRBJ1-6,-,TRBV5-1,TGCGCCAGCAGCTTGGACAGGGATTCACCCCTCCACTTT,CASSLDRDSPLHF
TRBD2,14,TRBJ2-7,few,TRBV20-1,TGCAGTGCTAGTAGTGGCGGGAGTAGGTACGAGCAGTACTTC,CSASSGGSRYEQYF
-,14,TRBJ1-1,-,TRBV25-1,TGTGCCAGCAGTGAACTTTATCTGGGCACTGAAGCTTTCTTT,CASSELYLGTEAFF
TRBD1,15,TRBJ2-3,-,TRBV7-9,TGTGCCAGCAGCTTAGAGGGACAGGGTCAAGATACGCAGTATTTT,CASSLEGQGQDTQYF
-,13,TRBJ2-5,-,TRBV19,TGTGCCAGTAGCCAGGGTAACCAAGAGACCCAGTACTTC,CASSQGNQETQYF
-,13,TRBJ2-1,-,TRBV27,TGTGCCAGCAGTACCGGGGAAAAGGATGAGCAGTTCTTC,CASSTGEKDEQFF
-,17,TRBJ2-1,-,TRBV27,TGTGCCAGCAGTTTTTATCCATCTGGGACTGGCTACAATGAGCAGTTCTTC,CASSFYPSGTGYNEQFF
TRBD2,15,TRBJ2-3,once,TRBV7-2,TGTGCCAGCAGCTTCCTAGCGGGAGAGGCAGATACGCAGTATTTT,CASSFLAGEADTQYF
TRBD2,15,TRBJ2-1,-,TRBV6-4,TGTGCCAGCAGTGGTTCTAGCGGGGGCCTGGATGAGCAGTTCTTC,CASSGSSGGLDEQFF
TRBD2,19,TRBJ2-1,-,TRBV27,TGTGCCAGCAGTTTATCTGCTAGCGGGGTGATTAGCTCCTACAATGAGCAGTTCTTC,CASSLSASGVISSYNEQFF
-,14,TRBJ2-3,-,TRBV18,TGTGCCAGCTCCCGGGCAGCGGACACAGATACGCAGTATTTT,CASSRAADTDTQYF
TRBD2,14,TRBJ2-7,-,TRBV19,TGTGCCACCGCTTTGGTAGCGGGAGCCTCCGAGCAGTACTTC,CATALVAGASEQYF
-,14,TRBJ2-7,-,TRBV7-2,TGTGCCAGCAGCTTGGATCACAGGGCCTACGAGCAGTACTTC,CASSLDHRAYEQYF
-,14,TRBJ2-7,-,TRBV5-1,TGCGCCAGCAGACGAATAGAGAGCTCCTACGAGCAGTACTTC,CASRRIESSYEQYF
-,12,TRBJ2-7,-,TRBV30,TGTGCCTGGAGTAGGGCAGGGGACGAGCAGTACTTC,CAWSRAGDEQYF
-,14,TRBJ2-1,-,TRBV2,TGTGCCAGCAGATGGGGTGGGTCCTACAATGAGCAGTTCTTC,CASRWGGSYNEQFF
-,13,TRBJ1-5,-,TRBV6-1,TGTGCCAGCAGTGAAGTGAAGAATCAGCCCCAGCATTTT,CASSEVKNQPQHF
-,12,TRBJ2-1,-,TRBV2,TGTGCCAGCAGTGAATGGGGGGATGAGCAGTTCTTC,CASSEWGDEQFF
TRBD1,13,TRBJ2-1,once,TRBV12-3/TRBV12-4,TGTGCCAGCAGTCCCGGACAGGGGAGTGAGCAGTTCTTC,CASSPGQGSEQFF
TRBD1,15,TRBJ1-2,-,TRBV6-2/TRBV6-3,TGTGCCAGCAGTCCCCGGACAGGGAAGAACTATGGCTACACCTTC,CASSPRTGKNYGYTF
-,15,TRBJ1-2,once,TRBV27,TGTGCCAGCAGACCATGGGGCGATGGGCTCTATGGCTACACCTTC,CASRPWGDGLYGYTF
-,12,TRBJ1-5,-,TRBV12-3/TRBV12-4,TGTGCCACGTCGGGGAGCAATCAGCCCCAGCATTTT,CATSGSNQPQHF
-,13,TRBJ2-5,once,TRBV7-3,TGTGCCAGCAGCTTGACGGTGCAAGAGACCCAGTACTTC,CASSLTVQETQYF
TRBD2,16,TRBJ2-2,-,TRBV7-3,TGTGCCAGCAGCTTCTCGGGACTAGCGAACACCGGGGAGCTGTTTTTT,CASSFSGLANTGELFF
-,14,TRBJ2-1,-,TRBV4-3,TGCGCCAGCAGCCAAGCCGCTGTGGCTAGTGAGCAGTTCTTC,CASSQAAVASEQFF
-,15,TRBJ1-5,once,TRBV5-1,TGCGCCAGCAGCTCGGGACTTAATAGCAATCAGCCCCAGCATTTT,CASSSGLNSNQPQHF
TRBD1,17,TRBJ1-1,-,TRBV7-8,TGTGCCAGCAGCTTACTAGCCCTCGGGACAGGCCACACTGAAGCTTTCTTT,CASSLLALGTGHTEAFF
TRBD1,12,TRBJ1-2,-,TRBV19,TGTGCCAGTAGTGTTACAGGGGGAGGCTACACCTTC,CASSVTGGGYTF
-,13,TRBJ2-7,-,TRBV27,TGTGCCAGCAGTTTATTCGTAGGCTACGAGCAGTACTTC,CASSLFVGYEQYF
-,13,TRBJ1-1,-,TRBV11-2,TGTGCCAGCAGCTTAGATCTCAGGGCTGAAGCTTTCTTT,CASSLDLRAEAFF
-,13,TRBJ1-2,-,TRBV4-3,TGCGCCAGCAGCCAAGATCAGAACTATGGCTACACCTTC,CASSQDQNYGYTF
-,14,TRBJ1-1,-,TRBV19,TGTGCCAGTAGCCGGAGGACCGCGAACACTGAAGCTTTCTTT,CASSRRTANTEAFF
-,16,TRBJ1-6,-,TRBV5-1,TGCGCCAGCAGCGGGCAGGGGATTGGGGATAATTCACCCCTCCACTTT,CASSGQGIGDNSPLHF
TRBD1,14,TRBJ2-7,-,TRBV27,TGTGCCAGCAGACCGGGACAGGATTACTACGAGCAGTACTTC,CASRPGQDYYEQYF